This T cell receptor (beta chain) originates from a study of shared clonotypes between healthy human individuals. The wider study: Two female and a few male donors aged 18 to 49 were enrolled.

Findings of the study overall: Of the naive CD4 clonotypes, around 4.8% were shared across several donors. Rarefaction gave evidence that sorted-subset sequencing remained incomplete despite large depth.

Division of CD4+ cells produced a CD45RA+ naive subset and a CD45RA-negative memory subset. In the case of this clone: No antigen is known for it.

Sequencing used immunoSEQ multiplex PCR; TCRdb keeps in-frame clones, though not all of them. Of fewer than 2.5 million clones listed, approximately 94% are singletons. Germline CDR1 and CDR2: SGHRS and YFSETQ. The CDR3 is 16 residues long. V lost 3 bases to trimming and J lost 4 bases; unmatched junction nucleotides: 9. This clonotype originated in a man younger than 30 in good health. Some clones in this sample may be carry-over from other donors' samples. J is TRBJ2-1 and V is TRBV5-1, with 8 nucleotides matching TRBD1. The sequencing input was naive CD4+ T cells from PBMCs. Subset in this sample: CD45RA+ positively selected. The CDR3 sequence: CASSWGPGGAYNEQFF. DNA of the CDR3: TGCGCCAGCAGCTGGGGGCCAGGGGGCGCTTACAATGAGCAGTTCTTC.